This T cell receptor (beta chain) was sequenced in a study of blood T cell repertoires in COVID-19. Study-level information: Italy, Spain and the United States were the sources of the convalescent and acute COVID-19 samples.

Original methodology: Amplifying reference gene primers gave estimates of nucleated cell counts. Libraries were prepared by immunoSEQ multiplex PCR; TCRdb keeps only in-frame clonotypes and omits some of them. For V, J and clone size, that table is used; D and trimming come from the DNA. The table shows 150,000 to 200,000 clones, with over 80% occurring only once. This CDR3 contains 15 residues. Germline V gene data show CDR1 as KGHSH and CDR2 as LQKENI. Between the trimmed V and J ends, which lost 3 bases and 0 bases, there was a span of 9 bases. Residents of about two dozen US areas, aged about 18 to 89 years, made up the participants. Recovered Cohort 3 donors showed two negative PCRs, clearance, or symptom resolution.

The sequencing input was PBMCs or T cells enriched from blood (not recorded which). The rearrangement joins TRBV18 to TRBJ1-3; D is uncertain. This receptor was identified in a woman aged 55 to 70 who had recovered from COVID-19. DNA of the CDR3: TGTGCCAGCTCACCCGGGGAATACTCTGGAAACACCATATATTTT. Translated, it gives CASSPGEYSGNTIYF.